This T cell receptor (beta chain) was observed in a study of cytomegalovirus exposure and HLA in healthy donors. V was cut by 4 bases and J by 3 bases, with 10 bases left in between. CDR1 and CDR2 (germline): SGHRS, YFSETQ. CDR3 size: 13 residues. A multiplex PCR was run with 60 Vbeta primers and 13 Jbeta primers. Clones were read by immunoSEQ multiplex PCR, and TCRdb kept only the in-frame ones, dropping some. This sample yields around 130,000 clones, of which over 70% are seen a single time; 2.9% belongs to the top ten. V gene TRBV5-1 combines with J gene TRBJ1-2, with D tentatively TRBD1 (6 bases). The specimen sequenced was PBMCs. The TCR was taken from a woman between 35 and 50 years old in good health and CMV-seropositive. The DNA of the CDR3 is TGCGCCAGCAGCCCCTCAGGGGACTATGGCTACACCTTC. Protein sequence: CASSPSGDYGYTF.